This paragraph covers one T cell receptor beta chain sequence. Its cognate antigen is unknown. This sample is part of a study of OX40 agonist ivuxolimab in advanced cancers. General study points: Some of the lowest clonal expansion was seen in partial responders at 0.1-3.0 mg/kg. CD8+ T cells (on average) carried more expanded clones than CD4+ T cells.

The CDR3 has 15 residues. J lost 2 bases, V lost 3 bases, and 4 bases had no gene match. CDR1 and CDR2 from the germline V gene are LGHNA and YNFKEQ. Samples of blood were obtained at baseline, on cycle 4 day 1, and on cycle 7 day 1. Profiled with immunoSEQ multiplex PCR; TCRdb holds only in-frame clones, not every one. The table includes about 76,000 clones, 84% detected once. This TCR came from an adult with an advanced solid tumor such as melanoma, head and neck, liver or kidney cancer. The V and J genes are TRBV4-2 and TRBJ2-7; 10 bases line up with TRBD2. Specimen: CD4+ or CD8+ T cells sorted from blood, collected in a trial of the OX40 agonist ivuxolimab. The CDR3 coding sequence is TGTGCCAGCAGCCACTGGACTAGCGGCCCCTACGAGCAGTACTTC. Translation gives CASSHWTSGPYEQYF.